The 26 T cell receptor beta chains below were found in one sample sequenced in a study of regulatory T cells in long-lasting Graves disease. The time point was: persistent/refractory GD, antithyroid drugs over 5 years with positive TRAb. After RNA was extracted from PBMCs, the TCR library was made from it. Assembly of TCR beta libraries relied on iRepertoire HTBI primers together with Arm-PCR of CDR3 regions. TCRdb itself ran the multiplex PCR reads through MiXCR, one entry per CDR3 protein. The sample holds 310,000 or so distinct CDR3 sequences, 20% to 25% seen once. Here the sequenced sample was peripheral blood mononuclear cells (PBMCs), taken when the disease was refractory, from a patient treated with antithyroid drugs. These receptors all stem from a female donor with Graves disease.

A few counts support this clonotype. The chain uses TRBV28 and TRBJ2-5; D tentatively fits TRBD1 or TRBD2 (5 bases each). CDR3 length: 13 residues. Germline CDR1 reads MDHEN; CDR2 reads SYDVKM. The V and J ends lost 3 bases and 10 bases respectively, with 15 bases between them. CDR3 DNA sequence: TGTGCCAGCAGTTTGGGAGACAGCTATAGCCAGTACTTC. Translating gives CASSLGDSYSQYF.

This clonotype was seen a single time. V and J are TRBV12-3 or TRBV12-4 and TRBJ2-2; D is undetermined. The V and J ends lost 6 bases and 7 bases respectively, with 9 bases between them. The CDR3 sequence is 12 residues long. CDR3 DNA sequence: TGTGCCAGCAGATGGGCCATCGGGGAGCTGTTTTTT. It yields the protein CASRWAIGELFF.

This clonotype came up many times. The rearrangement uses TRBV4-3 and TRBJ1-2, with no clear D. V was pared by 2 bases and J by 4 bases, with 14 bases between. The CDR3 spans 15 residues. Germline lookup yields CDR1 LGHNA and CDR2 YSLEER. For the CDR3, the DNA is TGCGCCAGCAGCCAAACGGCAGACCCGGGCTATGGCTACACCTTC. Translation: CASSQTADPGYGYTF.

There are a few counts of this clonotype. The V and J genes are TRBV12-3 or TRBV12-4 and TRBJ2-2, with unresolved D. V lost 9 bases and J 7 bases, leaving 6 bases between the germline ends. The CDR3 covers 10 residues. This chain's CDR3 is CASMNGELFF. CDR3 bases: TGTGCCAGTATGAACGGGGAGCTGTTTTTT.

The chain links TRBV19 to TRBJ2-2, with 11 positions matching TRBD2. The germline gives CDR1 LNHDA, CDR2 SQIVND (reference sequence). The CDR3 totals 15 residues. Trimming at V came to 10 bases and at J to 2 bases, leaving 6 bases not matched to a gene. In nucleotides, the CDR3 is TGTGCCACTGCCGGGACTAGCGGTAACACCGGGGAGCTGTTTTTT. Residues: CATAGTSGNTGELFF.

The V and J genes are TRBV5-5 and TRBJ1-1; D is uncertain. This CDR3 comprises 14 residues. Trimming took off 0 bases at V and 11 bases at J, with 17 bases between the two ends. The germline V gene has CDR1 SGHKS and CDR2 YYEKEE (reference sequence). CDR3 sequence: CASSLGVSVSVAFF. The CDR3 coding sequence is TGTGCCAGCAGCTTGGGTGTAAGTGTAAGTGTGGCTTTCTTT.

This clonotype occurred many times. This chain links TRBV28 with TRBJ1-2; TRBD1 matches at 9 bases. The CDR3 has 13 residues. The V gene's germline CDR1 is MDHEN and CDR2 SYDVKM. Trimming at V came to 7 bases and at J to 8 bases, leaving 8 bases not matched to a gene. The DNA of the CDR3 is TGTGCCAGCATCCCAGGACAGGGGAGAGGCTACACCTTC. It translates to CASIPGQGRGYTF.

This clonotype was recorded at least ten times. The chain links TRBV10-1 to TRBJ1-1, with 10 positions matching TRBD1. This CDR3 has 13 amino acids. Germline CDR1 reads WNHNN; CDR2 reads SYGVQD (reference sequence). The J segment lost 8 bases and the V segment lost 6 bases, leaving 6 bases of the junction unmatched. This chain's CDR3 is CASSGTGESEAFF. CDR3 nucleotides: TGCGCCAGCAGCGGGACAGGGGAATCAGAAGCTTTCTTT.

V usage is TRBV28 and J usage is TRBJ1-2; no definite D call. Germline CDR1 and CDR2: MDHEN and SYDVKM. This CDR3 is 11 amino acids long. With 6 bases removed from V and 4 bases from J, the gap between germline ends came to 6 bases. CDR3 nucleotides: TGTGCCAGCAGGCATCGCTATGGCTACACCTTC. Its protein product is CASRHRYGYTF.

DNA for the CDR3: TGTGCCAGTAGTATGTCGTCCCCAAACTACGAGCAGTACTTC. As protein: CASSMSSPNYEQYF. This chain links TRBV19 with TRBJ2-7; D not certain. The CDR3 has 14 amino acids. Germline CDR1 reads LNHDA; CDR2 reads SQIVND (reference sequence). The V and J ends lost 3 bases and 3 bases respectively, with 12 bases between them.

The rearrangement links TRBV13 to TRBJ2-5, with unresolved D. The germline V gene has CDR1 PRHDT and CDR2 FYEKMQ (reference sequence). CDR3 length equals 14 residues. Between the trimmed V and J ends, which lost 0 bases and 3 bases, there was a span of 8 bases. The CDR3 region has the DNA TGTGCCAGCAGCTTAGGCCTCCCGAAAGAGACCCAGTACTTC. The encoded protein is CASSLGLPKETQYF.

The rearrangement uses TRBV6-1 and TRBJ2-7; weak D call: TRBD2 (6 bases). V shed 6 bases and J shed 4 bases, with 16 bases lying between them. This CDR3 has 14 amino acids. The germline V gene encodes CDR1 MNHNS and CDR2 SASEGT. The CDR3 loop is CASRTPGSAYEQYF. CDR3 nucleotide sequence: TGTGCCAGCAGGACCCCCGGGAGCGCGTACGAGCAGTACTTC.

The table lists this clonotype with many counts. The chain has TRBV28 and TRBJ1-6; D remains ambiguous. This CDR3 region has 16 residues. The V gene lost 5 bases and the J gene lost 0 bases, with 11 bases spanning the gap. From germline, CDR1 is MDHEN and CDR2 SYDVKM. CDR3 coding DNA: TGTGCCAGCAGTCTAATCGTGAGCTCCTATAATTCACCCCTCCACTTT. Translation gives CASSLIVSSYNSPLHF.

Ten or more counts support this clonotype. This rearrangement joins TRBV28 to TRBJ2-5; the match to TRBD2 covers 7 bases. Germline V gene sequence: CDR1 MDHEN, CDR2 SYDVKM. J was trimmed by 5 bases and V by 4 bases; bases with no gene match: 4. The CDR3 covers 13 residues. CDR3 sequence reads: CASSSAGVETQYF. Written as DNA, the CDR3 is TGTGCCAGCAGTTCGGCGGGAGTTGAGACCCAGTACTTC. Drawing the rest from reference TRBV28 and TRBJ2-5, the complete variable domain is DVKVTQSSRYLVKRTGEKVFLECVQDMDHENMFWYRQDPGLGLRLIYFSYDVKMKEKGDIPEGYSVSREKKERFSLILESASTNQTSMYLCASSSAGVETQYFGPGTRLLVL.

This clonotype was recorded a few times. The V call is TRBV7-2, the J call TRBJ2-5; 15 nucleotides match TRBD2. CDR3 length: 16 residues. Trimming removed 5 bases from V and 4 bases from J; junction bases left unmatched: 5. Germline V gene data show CDR1 as SGHTA and CDR2 as FQGNSA. The CDR3 DNA reads as TGTGCCAGCAGCCCAGGGGGACTAGCGGGAGGAGAGACCCAGTACTTC. The encoded protein is CASSPGGLAGGETQYF. The whole variable domain, remainder taken from reference TRBV7-2 and TRBJ2-5, is GAGVSQSPSNKVTEKGKDVELRCDPISGHTALYWYRQSLGQGLEFLIYFQGNSAPDKSGLPSDRFSAERTGGSVSTLTIQRTQQEDSAVYLCASSPGGLAGGETQYFGPGTRLLVL.

This chain uses TRBV28 with TRBJ2-4, with D tentatively TRBD2 (6 bases). V was clipped by 7 bases and J by 0 bases, with 16 bases between them. Germline CDR1 is MDHEN and CDR2 is SYDVKM. The CDR3 runs to 16 residues. The CDR3 spells CASNPSGLLAKNIQYF. CDR3 DNA sequence: TGTGCCAGCAACCCGAGCGGGCTGCTAGCCAAAAACATTCAGTACTTC.

This clonotype turned up a few times. The V gene is TRBV7-8, the J gene TRBJ2-1; D gene uncertain. V dropped 5 bases and J dropped 2 bases, with 10 bases sitting between them. The CDR3 spans 14 residues. Germline assignment: CDR1 SGHVS and CDR2 FQNEAQ. CDR3 DNA: TGTGCCAGCAGCCTCGTTGACCCCTACAATGAGCAGTTCTTC. It translates to CASSLVDPYNEQFF.

This clonotype came up a few times. The chain is built from TRBV6-2 or TRBV6-3 and TRBJ2-2, with TRBD1 as a possible D gene (6 bases). The germline V gene has CDR1 MNHEY and CDR2 SVGEGT. V shed 4 bases and J shed 7 bases, with 13 bases lying between them. This CDR3 comprises 14 residues. The CDR3 loop is CASSSYRDDGELFF. CDR3 in DNA: TGTGCCAGCAGTTCCTACAGGGATGACGGGGAGCTGTTTTTT.

This clonotype was detected many times. This rearrangement joins TRBV7-2 to TRBJ2-7; 9 bases are shared with TRBD1. The CDR3 contains 15 residues. The junction had 11 bases not matched to a gene; V was cut back by 4 bases and J by 7 bases. Germline-derived CDR1 and CDR2 are SGHTA and FQGNSA. CDR3 loop: CASSSTIRTGEEQYF. The DNA of the CDR3 is TGTGCCAGCAGCTCCACAATTAGGACAGGGGAGGAGCAGTACTTC.

This clonotype was seen at least ten times. This chain uses TRBV3-1 with TRBJ1-1, with D uncertain. Germline CDR1 LGHDT, CDR2 YNNKEL (reference sequence). V lost 1 base to trimming and J lost 3 bases, with 6 bases between them. CDR3 length: 13 amino acids. CDR3 protein: CASSQGAHTEAFF. CDR3 nucleotides: TGTGCCAGCAGCCAAGGGGCCCACACTGAAGCTTTCTTT.

This chain uses TRBV27 with TRBJ2-2; the match to TRBD1 covers 10 bases. V was clipped by 4 bases and J by 6 bases; unmatched bases: 11. This CDR3 is built from 17 residues. Germline lookup yields CDR1 MNHEY and CDR2 SMNVEV (reference sequence). The CDR3 loop reads CASSSLLDRGRAGELFF. The DNA for the CDR3 is TGTGCCAGCAGTTCACTCCTAGACAGGGGGCGGGCCGGGGAGCTGTTTTTT.

In its sample, this clonotype was seen a few times. V and J are TRBV18 and TRBJ1-5; D unresolved. The CDR3 has 14 amino acids. Trimming took off 3 bases at V and 1 base at J, with 7 bases between the two ends. The germline gives CDR1 KGHSH, CDR2 LQKENI. This CDR3 reads CASSPLGSNQPQHF. CDR3 in DNA: TGTGCCAGCTCACCTCTTGGAAGCAATCAGCCCCAGCATTTT.

This clonotype was seen many times. The chain employs TRBV6-5 and TRBJ1-2, with D unclear. V dropped 2 bases and J dropped 3 bases, with 10 bases sitting between them. Germline CDR1 MNHEY, CDR2 SVGAGI. The CDR3 runs 14 residues. The CDR3 reads CASSYLGRYYGYTF. In nucleotides, the CDR3 is TGTGCCAGCAGTTACCTTGGACGGTACTATGGCTACACCTTC.

This clonotype was recorded at least ten times. The rearrangement uses TRBV20-1 and TRBJ2-7; 9 bases are a match to TRBD1. The CDR3 has 15 residues. Germline CDR1 reads DFQATT; CDR2 reads SNEGSKA (reference sequence). The V and J ends lost 2 bases and 4 bases, in that order; junction bases with no gene match: 9. Here the CDR3 reads CSARTGTGIGYEQYF. CDR3 coding DNA: TGCAGTGCTAGAACCGGGACAGGGATCGGTTACGAGCAGTACTTC.

In this sample, this clonotype turned up once. The J gene is TRBJ2-3, the V gene TRBV10-3; 15 bases are a match to TRBD2. The CDR3 runs 17 residues. After removal of 3 bases from V and 5 bases from J, the junction contained 6 bases not matched to a gene. Germline V CDR1 and CDR2: ENHRY, SYGVKD. The CDR3 loop is CAISDGLAGGEGDTQYF. CDR3 nucleotide sequence: TGTGCCATCAGTGACGGACTAGCGGGAGGGGAAGGAGATACGCAGTATTTT.

This clonotype was seen a handful of times. The chain links TRBV7-9 to TRBJ1-2, with TRBD1 identical over 9 bases. J was trimmed by 9 bases and V by 1 base; bases with no gene match: 12. The CDR3 length is 16 residues. Germline values: CDR1 SEHNR, CDR2 FQNEAQ (reference sequence). For the CDR3, the DNA is TGTGCCAGCAGCTTAGGTGGGACAGGGAGTAAACAACGCTACACCTTC. This gives the protein CASSLGGTGSKQRYTF.